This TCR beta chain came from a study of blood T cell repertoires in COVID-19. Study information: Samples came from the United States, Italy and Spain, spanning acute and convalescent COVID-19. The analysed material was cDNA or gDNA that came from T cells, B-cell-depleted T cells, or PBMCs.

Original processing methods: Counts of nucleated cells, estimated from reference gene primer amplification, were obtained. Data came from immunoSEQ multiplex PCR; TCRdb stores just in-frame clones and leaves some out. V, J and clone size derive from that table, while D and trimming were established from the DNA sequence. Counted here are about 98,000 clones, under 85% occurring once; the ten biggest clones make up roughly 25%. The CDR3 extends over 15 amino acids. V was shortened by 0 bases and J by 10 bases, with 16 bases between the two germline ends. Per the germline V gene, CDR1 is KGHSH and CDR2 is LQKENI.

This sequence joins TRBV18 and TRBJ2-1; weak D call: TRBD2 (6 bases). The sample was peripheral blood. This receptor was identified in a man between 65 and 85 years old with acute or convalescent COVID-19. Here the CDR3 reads CASSPPGLRGLEQFF. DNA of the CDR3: TGTGCCAGCTCACCACCGGGATTGCGGGGACTGGAGCAGTTCTTC.